The T cell receptor beta chain under discussion was sequenced for a study of T cell clusters in autoimmune cytopenias. Study conclusions and caveats: Primary autoimmune cytopenia patients seemingly lacked the physiological T cell clusters found in healthy donors.

The CDR3 loop spans 14 amino acids. CDR1 is SGHVS and CDR2 is FNYEAQ in the germline V gene. As for this clonotype: Its specificity is unknown.

Multiplex touch-down PCR amplified TRB using TRB-A and TRB-B pools in one tube. After re-calling the multiplex PCR reads, TCRdb lists one entry per CDR3 protein, DNA absent. The sample totals 9,500 to 11,000 distinct CDR3 sequences. TRB was amplified from roughly 270 ng of peripheral blood genomic DNA per sample. This sample also belongs to another study, concerning T cell repertoires in aging, cancer and after chemotherapy. As that report states: Donors were grouped into six age bands spanning 30 or younger through 70 or older. Across the chemotherapy interval, each cancer cohort showed higher median generation probability, suggesting thymic rebound.

This receptor was identified in a human donor in good health. Sequenced: peripheral blood. The chain uses TRBV7-6 and TRBJ1-1. Here the CDR3 reads CASSGTFRNTEAFF.